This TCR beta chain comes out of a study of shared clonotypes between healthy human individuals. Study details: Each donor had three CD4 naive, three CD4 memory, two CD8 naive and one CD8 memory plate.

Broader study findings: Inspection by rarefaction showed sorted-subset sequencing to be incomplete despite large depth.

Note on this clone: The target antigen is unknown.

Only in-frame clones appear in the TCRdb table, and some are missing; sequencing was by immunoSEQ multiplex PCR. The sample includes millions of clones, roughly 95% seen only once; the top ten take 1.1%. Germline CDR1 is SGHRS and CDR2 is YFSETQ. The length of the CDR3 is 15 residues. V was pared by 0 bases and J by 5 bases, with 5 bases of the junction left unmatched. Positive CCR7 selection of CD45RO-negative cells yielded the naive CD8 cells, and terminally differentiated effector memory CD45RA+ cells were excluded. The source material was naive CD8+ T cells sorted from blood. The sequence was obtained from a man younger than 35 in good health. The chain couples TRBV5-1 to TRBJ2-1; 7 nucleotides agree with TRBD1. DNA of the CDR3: TGCGCCAGCAGCTTGGGGTACGACAGGGACAATGAGCAGTTCTTC. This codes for CASSLGYDRDNEQFF. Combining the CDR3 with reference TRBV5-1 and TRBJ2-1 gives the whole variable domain KAGVTQTPRYLIKTRGQQVTLSCSPISGHRSVSWYQQTPGQGLQFLFEYFSETQRNKGNFPGRFSGRQFSNSRSEMNVSTLELGDSALYLCASSLGYDRDNEQFFGPGTRLTVL.